This TCR beta chain stems from a study of OX40 agonist ivuxolimab in advanced cancers. Study-level background: Cohort: roughly 80% men, mean age about 62, aged about 23 to 80.

The CDR3 runs to 14 residues. The germline V gene encodes CDR1 MGHRA and CDR2 YSYEKL. Trimming left V 10 bases short and J 1 base short, with 16 bases between. TCRdb's copy holds only in-frame clones and misses some; the assay was immunoSEQ multiplex PCR. The sample yields under 80,000 clones, approximately 89% seen once. The source was CD4+ or CD8+ T cells sorted from blood, collected in a trial of the OX40 agonist ivuxolimab. This TCR derives from an adult with an advanced solid tumor such as melanoma, head and neck, liver or kidney cancer. The chain couples TRBV4-1 to TRBJ1-1, with a possible D match to TRBD1 (6 bases). CDR3 DNA sequence: TGCGCCAATCTAACGACAGGACCGAACACTGAAGCTTTCTTT. It yields the protein CANLTTGPNTEAFF.